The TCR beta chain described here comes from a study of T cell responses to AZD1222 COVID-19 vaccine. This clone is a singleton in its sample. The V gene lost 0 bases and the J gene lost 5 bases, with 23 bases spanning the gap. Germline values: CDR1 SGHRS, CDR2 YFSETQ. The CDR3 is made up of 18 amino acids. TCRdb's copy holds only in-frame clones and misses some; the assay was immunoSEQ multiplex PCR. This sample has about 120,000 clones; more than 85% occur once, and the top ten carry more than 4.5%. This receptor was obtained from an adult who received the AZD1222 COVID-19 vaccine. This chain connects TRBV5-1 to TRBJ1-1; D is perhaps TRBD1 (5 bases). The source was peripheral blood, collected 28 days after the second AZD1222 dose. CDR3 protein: CASSLEGGFLASGTEAFF. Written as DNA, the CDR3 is TGCGCCAGCAGCTTGGAGGGCGGCTTTCTAGCCTCAGGGACTGAAGCTTTCTTT.